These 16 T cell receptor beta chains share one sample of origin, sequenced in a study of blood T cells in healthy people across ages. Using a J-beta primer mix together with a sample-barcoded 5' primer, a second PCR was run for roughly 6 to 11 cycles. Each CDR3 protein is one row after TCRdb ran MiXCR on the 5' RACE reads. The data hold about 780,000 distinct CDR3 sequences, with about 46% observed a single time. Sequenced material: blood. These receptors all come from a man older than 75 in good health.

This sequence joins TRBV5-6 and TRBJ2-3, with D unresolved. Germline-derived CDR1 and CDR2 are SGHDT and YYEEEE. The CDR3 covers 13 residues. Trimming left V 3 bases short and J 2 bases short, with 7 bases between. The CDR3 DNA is TGTGCCAGCAGCTCCTACAACACAGATACGCAGTATTTT. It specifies CASSSYNTDTQYF.

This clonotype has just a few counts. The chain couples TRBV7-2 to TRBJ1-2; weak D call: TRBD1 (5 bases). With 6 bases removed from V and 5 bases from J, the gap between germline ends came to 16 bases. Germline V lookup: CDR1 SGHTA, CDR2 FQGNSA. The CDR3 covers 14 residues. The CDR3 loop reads CASSQSRGNYGYTF. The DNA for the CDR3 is TGTGCCAGCAGTCAAAGTCGGGGGAATTATGGCTACACCTTC.

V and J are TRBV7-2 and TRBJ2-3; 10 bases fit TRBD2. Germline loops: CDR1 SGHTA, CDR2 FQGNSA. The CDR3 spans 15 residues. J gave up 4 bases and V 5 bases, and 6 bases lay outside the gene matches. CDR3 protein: CASSRAGGFPDTQYF. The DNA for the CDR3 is TGTGCCAGCAGCCGAGCGGGAGGGTTCCCAGATACGCAGTATTTT.

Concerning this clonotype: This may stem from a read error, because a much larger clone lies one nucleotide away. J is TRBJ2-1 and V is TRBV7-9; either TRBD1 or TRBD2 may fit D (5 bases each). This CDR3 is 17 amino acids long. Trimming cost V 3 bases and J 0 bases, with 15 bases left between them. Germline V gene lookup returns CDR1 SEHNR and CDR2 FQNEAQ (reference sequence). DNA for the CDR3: TGTGCCAGCAGCTTGGGACCAGCGGAGTTCTCCTACAATGAGCAGTTCTTC. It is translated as CASSLGPAEFSYNEQFF.

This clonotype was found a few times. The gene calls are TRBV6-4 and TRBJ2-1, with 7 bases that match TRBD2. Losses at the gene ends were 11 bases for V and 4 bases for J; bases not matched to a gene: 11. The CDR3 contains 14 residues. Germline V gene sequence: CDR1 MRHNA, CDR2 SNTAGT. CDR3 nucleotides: TGTGCCGGCAAGAGCGGGAAATTTTACAATGAGCAGTTCTTC. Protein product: CAGKSGKFYNEQFF.

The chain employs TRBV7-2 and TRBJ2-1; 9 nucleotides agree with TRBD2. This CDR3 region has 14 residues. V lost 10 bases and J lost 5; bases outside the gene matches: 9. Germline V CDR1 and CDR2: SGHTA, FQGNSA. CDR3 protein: CAILAGKKDNEQFF. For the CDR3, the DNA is TGTGCCATCCTAGCGGGAAAGAAGGACAATGAGCAGTTCTTC.

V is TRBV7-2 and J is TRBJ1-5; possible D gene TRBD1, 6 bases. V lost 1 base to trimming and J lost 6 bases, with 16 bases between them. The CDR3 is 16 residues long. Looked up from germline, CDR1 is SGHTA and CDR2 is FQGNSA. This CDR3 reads CASSLVGPGAGQPQHF. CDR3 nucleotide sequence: TGTGCCAGCAGCTTAGTCGGTCCGGGGGCCGGTCAGCCCCAGCATTTT.

The CDR3 nucleotides read TGCAGTGCTAGTAGGGACACCTACGAGCAGTACTTC. Translating gives CSASRDTYEQYF. The rearrangement joins TRBV20-1 to TRBJ2-7, with D maybe TRBD1 (6 bases). V lost 3 bases, J lost 2 bases, and 8 bases lay in between. Germline V lookup: CDR1 DFQATT, CDR2 SNEGSKA (reference sequence). This CDR3 has 12 residues.

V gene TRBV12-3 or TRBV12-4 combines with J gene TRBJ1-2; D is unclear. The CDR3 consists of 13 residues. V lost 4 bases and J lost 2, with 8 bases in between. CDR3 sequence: CASSWGENYGYTF. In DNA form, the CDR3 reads TGTGCCAGCAGTTGGGGTGAGAACTATGGCTACACCTTC.

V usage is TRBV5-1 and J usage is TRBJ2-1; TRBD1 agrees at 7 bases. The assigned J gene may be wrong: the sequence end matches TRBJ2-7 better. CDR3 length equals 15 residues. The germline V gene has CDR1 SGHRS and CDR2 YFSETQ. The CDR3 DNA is TGCGCCAGCAGAGAGACAGGGATCGCCTACAATGAGCAGTACTTC. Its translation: CASRETGIAYNEQYF.

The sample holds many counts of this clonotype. CDR3: CSASPPHGRDRDEQYF. The CDR3 DNA is TGCAGTGCTAGCCCCCCCCACGGGAGGGACCGCGACGAGCAGTACTTC. The chain has TRBV20-1 and TRBJ2-7; 8 bases are shared with TRBD2. The CDR3 consists of 16 residues. V lost 3 bases, J lost 5 bases, and 15 bases stayed unmatched. CDR1 is DFQATT and CDR2 is SNEGSKA in the germline V gene (reference sequence).

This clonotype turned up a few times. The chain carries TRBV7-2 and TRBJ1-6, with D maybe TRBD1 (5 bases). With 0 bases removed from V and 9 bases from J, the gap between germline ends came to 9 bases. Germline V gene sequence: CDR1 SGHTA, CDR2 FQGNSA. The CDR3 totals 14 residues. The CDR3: CASSLARVGSPLHF. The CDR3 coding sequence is TGTGCCAGCAGCTTAGCCAGGGTGGGTTCACCCCTCCACTTT.

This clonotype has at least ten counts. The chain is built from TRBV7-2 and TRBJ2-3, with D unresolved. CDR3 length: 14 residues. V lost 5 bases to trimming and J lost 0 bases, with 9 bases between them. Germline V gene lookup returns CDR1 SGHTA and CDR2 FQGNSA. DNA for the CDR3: TGTGCCAGCAGCCGTGCTTCTAGCACAGATACGCAGTATTTT. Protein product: CASSRASSTDTQYF. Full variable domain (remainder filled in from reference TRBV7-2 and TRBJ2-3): GAGVSQSPSNKVTEKGKDVELRCDPISGHTALYWYRQSLGQGLEFLIYFQGNSAPDKSGLPSDRFSAERTGGSVSTLTIQRTQQEDSAVYLCASSRASSTDTQYFGPGTRLTVL.

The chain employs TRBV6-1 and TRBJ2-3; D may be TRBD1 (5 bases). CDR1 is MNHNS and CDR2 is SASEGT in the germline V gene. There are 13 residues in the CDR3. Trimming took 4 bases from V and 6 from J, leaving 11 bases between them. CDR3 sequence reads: CASSVQGGDTQYF. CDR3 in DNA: TGTGCCAGCAGTGTGCAGGGTGGGGATACGCAGTATTTT.

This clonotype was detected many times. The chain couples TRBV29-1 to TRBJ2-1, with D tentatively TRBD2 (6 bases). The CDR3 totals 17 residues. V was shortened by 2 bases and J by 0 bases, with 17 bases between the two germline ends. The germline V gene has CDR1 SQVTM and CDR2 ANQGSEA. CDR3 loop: CSVELSLGAGSYNEQFF. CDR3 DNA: TGCAGCGTTGAATTAAGTTTAGGAGCGGGCTCCTACAATGAGCAGTTCTTC.

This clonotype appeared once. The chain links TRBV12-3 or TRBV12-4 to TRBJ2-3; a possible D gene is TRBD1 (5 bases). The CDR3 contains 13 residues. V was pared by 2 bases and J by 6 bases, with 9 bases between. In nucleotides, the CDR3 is TGTGCCAGCAGTTTAAGGGGAAAGGATACGCAGTATTTT. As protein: CASSLRGKDTQYF.